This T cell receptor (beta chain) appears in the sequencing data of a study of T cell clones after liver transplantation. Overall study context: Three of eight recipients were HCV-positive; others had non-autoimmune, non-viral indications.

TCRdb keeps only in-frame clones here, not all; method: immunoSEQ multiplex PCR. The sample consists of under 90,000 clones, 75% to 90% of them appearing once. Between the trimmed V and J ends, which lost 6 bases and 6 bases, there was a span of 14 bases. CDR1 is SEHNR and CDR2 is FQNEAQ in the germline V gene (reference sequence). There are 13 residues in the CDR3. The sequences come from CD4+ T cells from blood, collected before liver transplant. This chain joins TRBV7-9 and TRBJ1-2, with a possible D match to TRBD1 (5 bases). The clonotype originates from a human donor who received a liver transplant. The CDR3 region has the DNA TGTGCCAGCAGATCTCCGGGAGGGGATGGCTACACCTTC. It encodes CASRSPGGDGYTF.